This T cell receptor (beta chain) was captured by sequencing in a study of T cell repertoires in cytomegalovirus infection. Study background: It was the public TCR beta signatures that indicated both CMV infection and matching HLA type. Study conclusions and caveats: Using cumulative public TCR beta family frequency, the authors identified those who carried CMV together with the relevant HLA.

As for this clonotype: No antigen is known for it.

TCRdb passed the reads through MiXCR, listing each CDR3 protein once. This table holds about 700,000 distinct CDR3 sequences, around a third found once. The CDR3 contains 15 residues. The germline V gene encodes CDR1 MGHRA and CDR2 YSYEKL. V was trimmed by 3 bases and J by 2 bases, leaving 13 bases between them. Sequencing used cultured PBMCs, obtained from culture after CMV antigen stimulation. The chain couples TRBV4-1 to TRBJ1-2; perhaps TRBD1 as D (5 bases). The TCR was taken from a human donor in good health (CMV status not recorded). Some clones in this sample may be carry-over from other donors' samples. CDR3 DNA: TGCGCCAGCAGCCAGATTGGGGCGCGGAACTATGGCTACACCTTC. Translated, it gives CASSQIGARNYGYTF.